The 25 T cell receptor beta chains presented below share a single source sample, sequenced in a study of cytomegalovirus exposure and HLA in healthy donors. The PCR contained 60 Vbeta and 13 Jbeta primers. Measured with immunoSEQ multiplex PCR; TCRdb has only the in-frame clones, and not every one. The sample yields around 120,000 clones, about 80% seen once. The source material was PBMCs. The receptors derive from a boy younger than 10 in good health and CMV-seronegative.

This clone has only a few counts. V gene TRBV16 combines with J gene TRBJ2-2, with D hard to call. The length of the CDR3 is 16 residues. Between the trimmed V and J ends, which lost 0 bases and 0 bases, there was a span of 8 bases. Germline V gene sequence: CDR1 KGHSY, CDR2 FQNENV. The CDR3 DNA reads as TGTGCCAGCAGCCAATCGGTAGTCTCGAACACCGGGGAGCTGTTTTTT. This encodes CASSQSVVSNTGELFF.

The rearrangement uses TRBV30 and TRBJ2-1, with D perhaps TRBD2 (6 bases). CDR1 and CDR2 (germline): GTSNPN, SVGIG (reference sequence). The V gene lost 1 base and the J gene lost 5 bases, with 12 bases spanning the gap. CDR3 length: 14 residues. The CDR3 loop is CAWSEPGLNNEQFF. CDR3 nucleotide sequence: TGTGCCTGGAGTGAACCGGGACTGAACAATGAGCAGTTCTTC. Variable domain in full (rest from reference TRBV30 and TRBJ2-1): SQTIHQWPATLVQPVGSPLSLECTVEGTSNPNLYWYRQAAGRGLQLLFYSVGIGQISSEVPQNLSASRPQDRQFILSSKKLLLSDSGFYLCAWSEPGLNNEQFFGPGTRLTVL.

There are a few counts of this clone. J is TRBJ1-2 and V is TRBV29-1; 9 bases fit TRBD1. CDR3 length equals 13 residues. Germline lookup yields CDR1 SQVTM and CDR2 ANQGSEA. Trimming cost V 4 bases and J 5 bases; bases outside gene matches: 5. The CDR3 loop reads CSVGTGDLYGYTF. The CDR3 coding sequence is TGCAGCGTTGGGACAGGGGACCTATATGGCTACACCTTC.

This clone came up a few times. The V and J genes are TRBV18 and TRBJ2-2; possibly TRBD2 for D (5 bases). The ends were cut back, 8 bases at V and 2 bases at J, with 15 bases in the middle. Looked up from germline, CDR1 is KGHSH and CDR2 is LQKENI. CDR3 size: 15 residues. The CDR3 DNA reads TGTGCCAGCCATACCTTGAGGGAAAACACCGGGGAGCTGTTTTTT. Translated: CASHTLRENTGELFF.

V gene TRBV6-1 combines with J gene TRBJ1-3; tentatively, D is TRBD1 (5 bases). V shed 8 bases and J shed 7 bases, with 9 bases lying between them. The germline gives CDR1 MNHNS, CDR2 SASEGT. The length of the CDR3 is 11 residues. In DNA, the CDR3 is TGTGCCAGCGGGGACTTTAACACCATATATTTT. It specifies CASGDFNTIYF.

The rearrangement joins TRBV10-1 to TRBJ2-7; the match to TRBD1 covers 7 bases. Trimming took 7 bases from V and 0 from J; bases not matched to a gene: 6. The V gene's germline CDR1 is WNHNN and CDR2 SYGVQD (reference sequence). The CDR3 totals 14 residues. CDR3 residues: CASTDRARSYEQYV. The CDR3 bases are TGCGCCAGCACAGACAGGGCGCGCTCCTACGAGCAGTACGTC.

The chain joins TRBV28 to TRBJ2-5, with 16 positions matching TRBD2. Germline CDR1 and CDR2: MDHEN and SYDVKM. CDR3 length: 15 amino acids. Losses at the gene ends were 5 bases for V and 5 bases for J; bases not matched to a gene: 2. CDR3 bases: TGTGCCAGCAGTCCGGGACTAGCGGGGGGGGAGACCCAGTACTTC. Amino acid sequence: CASSPGLAGGETQYF. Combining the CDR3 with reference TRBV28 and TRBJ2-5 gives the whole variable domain DVKVTQSSRYLVKRTGEKVFLECVQDMDHENMFWYRQDPGLGLRLIYFSYDVKMKEKGDIPEGYSVSREKKERFSLILESASTNQTSMYLCASSPGLAGGETQYFGPGTRLLVL.

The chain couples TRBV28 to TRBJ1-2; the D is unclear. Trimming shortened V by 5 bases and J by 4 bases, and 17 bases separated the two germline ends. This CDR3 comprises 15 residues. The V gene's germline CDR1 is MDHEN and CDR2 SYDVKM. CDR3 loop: CASSARLYRVYGYTF. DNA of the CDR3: TGTGCCAGCAGTGCTAGATTATACCGGGTCTATGGCTACACCTTC.

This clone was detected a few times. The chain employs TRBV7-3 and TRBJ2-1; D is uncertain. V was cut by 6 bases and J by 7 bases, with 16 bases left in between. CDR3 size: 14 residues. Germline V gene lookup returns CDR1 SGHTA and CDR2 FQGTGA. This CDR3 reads CASRLATLRNEQFF. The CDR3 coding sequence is TGTGCCAGCAGATTAGCAACTTTGCGGAATGAGCAGTTCTTC. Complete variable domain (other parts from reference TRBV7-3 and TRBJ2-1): GAGVSQTPSNKVTEKGKYVELRCDPISGHTALYWYRQSLGQGPEFLIYFQGTGAADDSGLPNDRFFAVRPEGSVSTLKIQRTERGDSAVYLCASRLATLRNEQFFGPGTRLTVL.

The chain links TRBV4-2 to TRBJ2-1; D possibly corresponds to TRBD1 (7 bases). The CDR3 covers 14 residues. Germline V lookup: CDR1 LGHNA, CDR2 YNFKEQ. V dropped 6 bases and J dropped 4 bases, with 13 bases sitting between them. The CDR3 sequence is CASSQGEDYNEQFF. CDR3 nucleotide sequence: TGTGCCAGCAGTCAGGGGGAGGATTACAATGAGCAGTTCTTC.

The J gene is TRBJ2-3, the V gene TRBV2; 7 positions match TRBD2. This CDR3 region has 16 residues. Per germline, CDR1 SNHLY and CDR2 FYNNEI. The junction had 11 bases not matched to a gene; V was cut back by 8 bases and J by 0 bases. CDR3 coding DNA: TGTGCCAGCTCGGGCGGGAGAGGTTTGAGCACAGATACGCAGTATTTT. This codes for CASSGGRGLSTDTQYF.

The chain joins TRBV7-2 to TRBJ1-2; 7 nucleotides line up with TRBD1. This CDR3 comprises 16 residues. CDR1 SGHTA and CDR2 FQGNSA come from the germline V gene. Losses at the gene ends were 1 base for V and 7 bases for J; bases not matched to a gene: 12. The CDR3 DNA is TGTGCCAGCAGCTTAGAAGTGGGTCAGGGGGGCTTTGGCTACACCTTC. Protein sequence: CASSLEVGQGGFGYTF.

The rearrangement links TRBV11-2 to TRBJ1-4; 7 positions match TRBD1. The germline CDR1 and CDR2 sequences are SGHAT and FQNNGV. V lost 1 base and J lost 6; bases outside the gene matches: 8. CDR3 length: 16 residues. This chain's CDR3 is CASSLGFTGEDEKLFF. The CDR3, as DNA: TGTGCCAGCAGCTTAGGGTTTACAGGGGAGGATGAAAAACTGTTTTTT. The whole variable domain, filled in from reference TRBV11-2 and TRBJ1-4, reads EAGVAQSPRYKIIEKRQSVAFWCNPISGHATLYWYQQILGQGPKLLIQFQNNGVVDDSQLPKDRFSAERLKGVDSTLKIQPAKLEDSAVYLCASSLGFTGEDEKLFFGSGTQLSVL.

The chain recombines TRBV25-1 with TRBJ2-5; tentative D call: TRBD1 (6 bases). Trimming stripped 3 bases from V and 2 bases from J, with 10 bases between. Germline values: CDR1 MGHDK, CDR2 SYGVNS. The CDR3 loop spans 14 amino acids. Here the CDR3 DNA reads TGTGCCAGCAGTGACGGACAGCCTCAAGAGACCCAGTACTTC. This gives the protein CASSDGQPQETQYF.

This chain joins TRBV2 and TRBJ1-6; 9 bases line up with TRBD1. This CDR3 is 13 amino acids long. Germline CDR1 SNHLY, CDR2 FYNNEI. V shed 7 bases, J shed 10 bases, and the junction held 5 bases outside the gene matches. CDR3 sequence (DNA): TGTGCCAGCAAACAGGGGGCTAAATCACCCCTCCACTTT. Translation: CASKQGAKSPLHF.

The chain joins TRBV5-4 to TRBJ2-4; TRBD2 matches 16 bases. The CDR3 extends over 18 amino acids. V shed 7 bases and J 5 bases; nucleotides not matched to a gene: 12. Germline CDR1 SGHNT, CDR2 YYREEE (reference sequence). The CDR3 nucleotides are TGTGCCAGCTCCCTTGGGGGACTAGCGGGAGGGTTGGAAAACATTCAGTACTTC. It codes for CASSLGGLAGGLENIQYF.

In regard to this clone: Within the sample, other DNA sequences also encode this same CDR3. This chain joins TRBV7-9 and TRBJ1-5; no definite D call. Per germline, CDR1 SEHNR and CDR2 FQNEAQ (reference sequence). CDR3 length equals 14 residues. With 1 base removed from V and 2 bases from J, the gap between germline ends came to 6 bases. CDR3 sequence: CASSLGQGNQPQHF. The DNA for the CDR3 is TGTGCCAGCAGCTTAGGGCAAGGCAATCAGCCCCAGCATTTT.

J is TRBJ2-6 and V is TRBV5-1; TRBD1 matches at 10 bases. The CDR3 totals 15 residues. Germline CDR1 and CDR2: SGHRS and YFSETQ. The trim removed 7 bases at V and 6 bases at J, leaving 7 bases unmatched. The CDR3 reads CASQRTGGLANVLTF. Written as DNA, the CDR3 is TGCGCCAGCCAACGGACAGGGGGGTTGGCCAACGTCCTGACTTTC.

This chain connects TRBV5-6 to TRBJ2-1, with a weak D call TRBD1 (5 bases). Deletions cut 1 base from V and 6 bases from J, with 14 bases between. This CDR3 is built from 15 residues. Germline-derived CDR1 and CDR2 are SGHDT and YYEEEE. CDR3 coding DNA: TGTGCCAGCAGCTTGAGGGGTGGGCCGGCCAATGAGCAGTTCTTC. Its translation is CASSLRGGPANEQFF.

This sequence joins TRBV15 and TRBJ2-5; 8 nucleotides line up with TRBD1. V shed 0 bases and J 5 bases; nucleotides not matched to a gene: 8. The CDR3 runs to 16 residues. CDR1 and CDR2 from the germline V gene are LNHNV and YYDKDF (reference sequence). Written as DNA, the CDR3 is TGTGCCACCAGCAGAGATGGCAGGGGGCGCAGGGAGACCCAGTACTTC. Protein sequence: CATSRDGRGRRETQYF. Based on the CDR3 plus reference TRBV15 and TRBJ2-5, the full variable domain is DAMVIQNPRYQVTQFGKPVTLSCSQTLNHNVMYWYQQKSSQAPKLLFHYYDKDFNNEADTPDNFQSRRPNTSFCFLDIRSPGLGDTAMYLCATSRDGRGRRETQYFGPGTRLLVL.

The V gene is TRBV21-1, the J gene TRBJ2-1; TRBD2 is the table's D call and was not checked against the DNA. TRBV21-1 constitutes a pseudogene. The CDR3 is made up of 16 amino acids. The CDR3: CASSNLAGGPYNEQFF. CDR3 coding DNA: TGTGCCAGCAGCAACCTAGCGGGAGGACCATACAATGAGCAGTTCTTC.

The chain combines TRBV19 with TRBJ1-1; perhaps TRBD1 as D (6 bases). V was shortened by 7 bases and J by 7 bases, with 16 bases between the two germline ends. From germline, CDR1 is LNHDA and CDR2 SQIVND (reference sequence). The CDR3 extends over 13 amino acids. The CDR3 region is CASIPNRAGEAFF. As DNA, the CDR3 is TGTGCCAGTATCCCGAACAGGGCGGGTGAAGCTTTCTTT.

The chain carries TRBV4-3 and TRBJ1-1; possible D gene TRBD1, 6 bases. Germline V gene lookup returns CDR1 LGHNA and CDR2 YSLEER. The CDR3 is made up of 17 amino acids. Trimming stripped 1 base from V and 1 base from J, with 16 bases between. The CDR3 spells CASSQVLDSLTNTEAFF. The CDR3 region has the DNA TGCGCCAGCAGCCAAGTCCTGGACAGCCTAACGAACACTGAAGCTTTCTTT.

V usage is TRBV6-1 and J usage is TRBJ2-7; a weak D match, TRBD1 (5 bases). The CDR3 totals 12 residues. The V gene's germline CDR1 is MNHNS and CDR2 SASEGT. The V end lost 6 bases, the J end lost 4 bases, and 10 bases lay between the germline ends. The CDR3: CASRTTAYEQYV. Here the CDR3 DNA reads TGTGCCAGCAGAACGACAGCGTACGAGCAGTACGTC.

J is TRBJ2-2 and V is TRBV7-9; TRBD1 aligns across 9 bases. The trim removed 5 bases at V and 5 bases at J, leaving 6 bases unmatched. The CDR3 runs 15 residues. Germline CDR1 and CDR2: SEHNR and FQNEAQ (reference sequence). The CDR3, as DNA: TGTGCCAGCAGCCCCCGGACAGGGGCAACCGGGGAGCTGTTTTTT. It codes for CASSPRTGATGELFF.